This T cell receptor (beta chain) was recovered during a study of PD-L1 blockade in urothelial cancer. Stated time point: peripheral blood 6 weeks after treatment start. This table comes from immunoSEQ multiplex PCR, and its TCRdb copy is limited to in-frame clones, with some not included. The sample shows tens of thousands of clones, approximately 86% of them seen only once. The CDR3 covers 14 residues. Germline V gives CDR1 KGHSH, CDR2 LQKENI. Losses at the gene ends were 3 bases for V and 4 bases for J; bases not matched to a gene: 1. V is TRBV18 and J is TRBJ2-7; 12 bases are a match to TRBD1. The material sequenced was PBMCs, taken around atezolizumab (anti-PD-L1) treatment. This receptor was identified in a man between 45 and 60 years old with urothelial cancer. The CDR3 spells CASSPGQGAYEQYF. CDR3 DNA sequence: TGTGCCAGCTCACCGGGACAGGGGGCTTACGAGCAGTACTTC.